This T cell receptor beta chain was profiled in a study of regulatory dendritic cells for organ transplantation. Study-level findings and limits: Memory CD8+ T cells were the most oligoclonal; naive cells were highly diverse.

Only a few counts were recorded for this clone. What it binds is not known. Sorted T cells were CFSE-labeled and cultured more than 4 days with allogeneic regulatory or mature dendritic cells at 1:10. Germline V gene sequence: CDR1 MGHDK, CDR2 SYGVNS. This CDR3 has 12 residues. With 4 bases removed from V and 2 bases from J, the gap between germline ends came to 3 bases. Some clones are missing from TCRdb's copy, which holds only in-frame ones; the method was immunoSEQ multiplex PCR. The data contain approximately 12,000 clones, 79% of them singletons. The receptor was derived from a human donor in good health. The V gene is TRBV25-1, the J gene TRBJ1-5; D uncertain. Sequencing was performed on naive CD8+ T cells from blood cultured with regulatory dendritic cells. The subset: CD45RA+ naive T cells. CDR3 nucleotide sequence: TGTGCCAGCAGTGTAGGCAATCAGCCCCAGCATTTT. Protein: CASSVGNQPQHF.